These T cell receptor beta chains were read from a single sample in a study of cytomegalovirus exposure and HLA in healthy donors. Profiling relied on immunoSEQ multiplex PCR, and the TCRdb table lists in-frame clones only, not all of them. Of 120,000 or so clones in the sample, 89% were seen once. The sequenced material came from PBMCs. The receptor set was obtained from a woman younger than 35 in good health and CMV-seronegative. CDR3s include the opening cysteine and the closing phenylalanine or tryptophan. The D gene is left open where the match is weak. The size entry is marked missing in some rows and otherwise reads once, few, many or a size class.

j_call d_call v_call clone_size cdr3_length cdr3_nt cdr3_aa
TRBJ1-2 - TRBV7-2 - 14 TGTGCCAGCAGCTTAGCTAGGGGAGGGTATGGCTACACCTTC CASSLARGGYGYTF
TRBJ2-5 TRBD2 TRBV30 - 16 TGTGCCTGGAGTGTGGGGACTAGCGGGCGAGGGGAGACCCAGTACTTC CAWSVGTSGRGETQYF
TRBJ1-5 TRBD1 TRBV5-1 - 15 TGCGCCAGCAGCCGAGGGGACAGAAGCAATCAGCCCCAGCATTTT CASSRGDRSNQPQHF
TRBJ2-7 - TRBV9 - 14 TGTGCCAGCAGCCCTACCTCGGGGAACTACGAGCAGTACTTC CASSPTSGNYEQYF
TRBJ2-7 TRBD2 TRBV2 - 15 TGTGCCAGCAGTGGGGAGGGATACATCACCTACGAGCAGTACTTC CASSGEGYITYEQYF
TRBJ1-1 - TRBV15 few 13 TGTGCCACCAGCAGAGAATTCGAGAGTGAAGCTTTCTTT CATSREFESEAFF
TRBJ1-6 TRBD1 TRBV28 - 15 TGTGCCAGCAGTTATAACAGGGGTGGGAATTCACCCCTCCACTTT CASSYNRGGNSPLHF
TRBJ2-2 - TRBV6-5 few 12 TGTGCCAGCACCGCGAACACCGGGGAGCTGTTTTTT CASTANTGELFF
TRBJ2-1 TRBD2 TRBV7-2 - 16 TGTGCCAGCAGCCTTCGACTAGCGGGAAACTACAATGAGCAGTTCTTC CASSLRLAGNYNEQFF
TRBJ1-5 - TRBV5-6 - 14 TGTGCCAGCAGCTTAGGACAGCTCAATCAGCCCCAGCATTTT CASSLGQLNQPQHF
TRBJ2-7 - TRBV7-8 - 13 TGTGCCAGCAGCTTCCGGGGCTCCTACGAGCAGTACTTC CASSFRGSYEQYF
TRBJ1-1 TRBD1 TRBV6-5 - 13 TGTGCCAGCAGTGTGGGGACAGGGAATGAAGCTTTCTTT CASSVGTGNEAFF
TRBJ1-2 - TRBV6-1 - 13 TGTGCCAGCAGTGTGCCGGGTAGCTATGGCTACACCTTC CASSVPGSYGYTF
TRBJ1-2 TRBD1 TRBV7-8 few 13 TGTGCCAGCAGCATAGGGACAGGGTATGGCTACACCTTC CASSIGTGYGYTF
TRBJ2-2 TRBD1 TRBV5-1 - 14 TGCGCCAGCAGCTCCGGACAGGGGACCGGGGAGCTGTTTTTT CASSSGQGTGELFF
TRBJ2-7 - TRBV5-1 - 11 TGCGCCAGCAGCTCACGGGACGAGCAGTACTTC CASSSRDEQYF
TRBJ2-7 - TRBV28 - 15 TGTGCCAGCAGGCCTACTAGTGAGTCGTTGTCCGAGCAGTACTTC CASRPTSESLSEQYF
TRBJ2-2 TRBD2 TRBV9 - 16 TGTGCCAGCAGCGTTTCGACTAGCGGGAACACCGGGGAGCTGTTTTTT CASSVSTSGNTGELFF
TRBJ1-5 TRBD1 TRBV18 - 13 TGTGCCAGCTCACTCCAGGGGGATCAGCCCCAGCATTTT CASSLQGDQPQHF
TRBJ1-4 - TRBV27 once 15 TGTGCCAGCAGTACCCAACAGGGCCTTAATGAAAAACTGTTTTTT CASSTQQGLNEKLFF
TRBJ1-5 - TRBV4-1 - 14 TGCGCCAGCAGCAGGGGTGGGGGCGACCAGCCCCAGCATTTT CASSRGGGDQPQHF
TRBJ1-2 TRBD1 TRBV5-4 - 15 TGTGCCAGCGGATTCCCGGGACAGGCCAACTATGGCTACACCTTC CASGFPGQANYGYTF
TRBJ2-5 - TRBV30 - 14 TGTGCCTGGAGTGGGAAGGGGCCGCAAGAGACCCAGTACTTC CAWSGKGPQETQYF
TRBJ2-7 - TRBV4-2 - 12 TGTGCCAGCAGCGGGACAAACTACGAGCAGTACTTC CASSGTNYEQYF
TRBJ2-6 - TRBV4-3 - 16 TGCGCCAGCAGCCGGCACGGGGGGCCTGGGGCCAACGTCCTGACTTTC CASSRHGGPGANVLTF
TRBJ2-7 - TRBV9 once 13 TGTGCCAGCAGCGTAGCTGGCAACTACGAGCAGTACTTC CASSVAGNYEQYF
TRBJ1-5 - TRBV27 - 13 TGTGCCAGCAGCTTTGACAGGCTAGAGCCCCAGCATTTT CASSFDRLEPQHF
TRBJ2-1 TRBD2 TRBV29-1 once 15 TGCAGCGTTGCTCACCGGCTAGCGGGAGGGAATGAGCAGTTCTTC CSVAHRLAGGNEQFF
TRBJ1-5 - TRBV6-1 - 14 TGTGCCAGCAGGGAGGTTAATAGCAATCAGCCCCAGCATTTT CASREVNSNQPQHF
TRBJ1-1 - TRBV28 - 14 TGTGCCAGCAGTCCCCGGGGAGGGGGTGATGAAGCTTTCTTT CASSPRGGGDEAFF
TRBJ1-6 TRBD1 TRBV29-1 few 14 TGCAGCGTTGAAGGGGACAGGGATAATTCACCCCTCCACTTT CSVEGDRDNSPLHF
TRBJ2-7 TRBD2 TRBV4-3 once 17 TGCGCCAGCAGCCAAACGACTAGCGGGGCGGCCCGGTACGAGCAGTACTTC CASSQTTSGAARYEQYF
TRBJ2-1 - TRBV15 - 13 TGTGCCACCAGGGGCCTGACCTACAATGAGCAGTTCTTC CATRGLTYNEQFF
TRBJ1-1 - TRBV27 - 13 TGTGCCAGCAGTATAAACCAGGGTACTGAAGCTTTCTTT CASSINQGTEAFF
TRBJ1-5 - TRBV6-5 - 13 TGTGCCAGCGGCAGGTCGTGGAATCAGCCCCAGCATTTT CASGRSWNQPQHF
TRBJ2-1 - TRBV4-3 - 21 TGCGCCAGCAGCAAGACCGGCGCAGGGGGCTGGAGCGGGGTGAGCTACAATGAGCAGTTCTTC CASSKTGAGGWSGVSYNEQFF
TRBJ2-5 - TRBV10-2 - 12 TGCGCCAGCGCGGCATCCCAAGAGACCCAGTACTTC CASAASQETQYF
TRBJ2-7 TRBD1 TRBV29-1 - 12 TGCAGCGTCCGGACAGGGCCCTACGAGCAGTACTTC CSVRTGPYEQYF
TRBJ1-2 - TRBV21-1 - 16 TGTGCCAGCACCTTCGCTGAAGGACAGGGAAACTATGGCTACACCTTC CASTFAEGQGNYGYTF
TRBJ2-7 - TRBV5-4 - 15 TGTGCCAGCAGCTTGTATCCGACTAGCTCCTACGAGCAGTACTTC CASSLYPTSSYEQYF